The 29 T cell receptor beta chains in this list originate from one sample, sequenced in a study of CD8+CD57+ T cells in acquired aplastic anemia. TCR beta VDJ combinations and CDR3 sequences were profiled from genomic DNA. TCRdb reprocessed the reads with MiXCR, giving one entry per CDR3 protein. Of some 140,000 distinct CDR3 sequences in the sample, just over 50% were seen once. Patients included in sequencing had previously demonstrated CD8+CD57+ cell expansion by flow cytometry. The source material was sorted CD4+, CD8+, or CD8+CD57+ T cells (not recorded which) from PBMCs. Receptor source: a human donor with aplastic anemia.

This chain connects TRBV19 to TRBJ1-6; 8 positions match TRBD1. V shed 8 bases, J shed 6 bases, and the junction held 3 bases outside the gene matches. The CDR3 consists of 13 residues. Per germline, CDR1 LNHDA and CDR2 SQIVND (reference sequence). The CDR3 reads CASGTGFNSPLHF. CDR3 DNA: TGTGCCAGTGGGACAGGATTTAATTCACCCCTCCACTTT.

This chain joins TRBV5-1 and TRBJ1-2, with 7 nucleotides matching TRBD1. V lost 5 bases to trimming and J lost 0 bases; unmatched junction nucleotides: 7. Germline CDR1 is SGHRS and CDR2 is YFSETQ. The CDR3 runs to 15 residues. The CDR3, as DNA: TGCGCCAGCAGGCCGACAGGGCTAGCTAACTATGGCTACACCTTC. Amino acid sequence: CASRPTGLANYGYTF.

The chain is built from TRBV29-1 and TRBJ1-4, with 7 bases matching TRBD1. Germline V lookup: CDR1 SQVTM, CDR2 ANQGSEA. The CDR3 contains 16 residues. V trimming: 7 bases; J trimming: 4 bases; junction bases outside the gene matches: 15. The CDR3 here is CSALQGPGAFNEKLFF. The CDR3, as DNA: TGCAGCGCTTTACAGGGGCCGGGGGCCTTTAATGAAAAACTGTTTTTT.

This rearrangement joins TRBV27 to TRBJ2-3; the match to TRBD2 covers 11 bases. Germline CDR1 reads MNHEY; CDR2 reads SMNVEV (reference sequence). The CDR3 loop spans 17 amino acids. The trim removed 4 bases at V and 6 bases at J, leaving 12 bases unmatched. For the CDR3, the DNA is TGTGCCAGCAGTTACCCGCGTACTAGCGGGGGACCGGATACGCAGTATTTT. Its protein is CASSYPRTSGGPDTQYF.

V gene TRBV5-1 combines with J gene TRBJ2-7; D unresolved. The germline CDR1 and CDR2 sequences are SGHRS and YFSETQ. Trimming removed 7 bases from V and 0 bases from J, with 11 bases in between. The CDR3 spans 13 residues. CDR3: CASRQDISYEQYF. In DNA, the CDR3 is TGCGCCAGCCGCCAAGATATCTCCTACGAGCAGTACTTC.

V is TRBV7-8 and J is TRBJ2-7, with D hard to call. CDR3 length equals 12 residues. V was pared by 5 bases and J by 4 bases, with 9 bases between. The V gene's germline CDR1 is SGHVS and CDR2 FQNEAQ. This CDR3 reads CASSAVSYEQYF. CDR3 nucleotide sequence: TGTGCCAGCAGCGCCGTCTCTTACGAGCAGTACTTC.

This chain connects TRBV10-3 to TRBJ1-2; TRBD1 matches at 8 bases. J was trimmed by 6 bases and V by 7 bases; bases with no gene match: 7. The CDR3 runs to 13 residues. Looked up from germline, CDR1 is ENHRY and CDR2 is SYGVKD. The CDR3 sequence: CAIKGQGADGYTF. CDR3 bases: TGTGCCATCAAGGGCCAGGGGGCAGATGGCTACACCTTC.

This clonotype came up many times. The rearrangement uses TRBV6-1 and TRBJ2-7; D is unclear. The CDR3 totals 13 residues. V shed 7 bases and J shed 2 bases, with 12 bases lying between them. The germline gives CDR1 MNHNS, CDR2 SASEGT. In DNA form, the CDR3 reads TGTGCCAGCAATCAGCAGGTTGCCTACGAGCAGTACTTC. This codes for CASNQQVAYEQYF.

V gene TRBV7-9 combines with J gene TRBJ2-7; D is possibly TRBD1 (6 bases). CDR1 and CDR2 from the germline V gene are SEHNR and FQNEAQ (reference sequence). The CDR3 is made up of 13 amino acids. Trimming pared 8 bases from V and 3 bases from J, leaving 14 bases between. CDR3 loop: CASAGTSNYEQYF. DNA of the CDR3: TGTGCCAGCGCCGGGACAAGCAACTACGAGCAGTACTTC.

A remark on this clonotype: No conserved phenylalanine or tryptophan is present at the end of the CDR3, so a read error is the likely explanation. The gene calls are TRBV6-1 and TRBJ1-2; a weak D match, TRBD1 (5 bases). Deletions cut 4 bases from V and 5 bases from J, with 11 bases between. CDR3 length: 13 amino acids. Per the germline V gene, CDR1 is MNHNS and CDR2 is SASEGT. In nucleotides, the CDR3 is TGTGCCAGCAGTGGCGGGACGGCGTATGGCTACACCCTC. Translation: CASSGGTAYGYTL.

The J gene is TRBJ1-5, the V gene TRBV20-1; D gene unclear. With 0 bases removed from V and 1 base from J, the gap between germline ends came to 10 bases. CDR1 DFQATT and CDR2 SNEGSKA come from the germline V gene (reference sequence). The CDR3 covers 15 residues. In DNA form, the CDR3 reads TGCAGTGCTAGAGACCCCTCGGGGAGCAATCAGCCCCAGCATTTT. As protein: CSARDPSGSNQPQHF.

The chain is built from TRBV24-1 and TRBJ1-5; TRBD1 is a possible D gene (5 bases). CDR3 length equals 15 residues. Germline lookup yields CDR1 KGHDR and CDR2 SFDVKD. The V end lost 9 bases, the J end lost 3 bases, and 17 bases lay between the germline ends. The CDR3 region has the DNA TGTGCCACCTCTGAGACGGGGGGTACCAATCAGCCCCAGCATTTT. Its protein product is CATSETGGTNQPQHF.

With respect to this clonotype: This may come from a read error, since a much larger clone is one base off. The chain has TRBV12-3 or TRBV12-4 and TRBJ1-4; D gene ambiguous. CDR3 length: 15 residues. CDR3 sequence reads: CASSDLGIPTEKLSF. The CDR3 DNA reads as TGTGCCAGCAGTGATTTGGGGATCCCTACTGAAAAACTGTCTTTT.

At least ten counts were recorded for this clonotype. V and J are TRBV20-1 and TRBJ2-5, with 8 bases aligning to TRBD2. From germline, CDR1 is DFQATT and CDR2 SNEGSKA (reference sequence). This CDR3 spans 15 amino acids. Unmatched junction bases numbered 11, after V lost 3 bases and J lost 5 bases. The chain's CDR3 is CSASQTGTRGETQYF. CDR3 DNA sequence: TGCAGTGCTAGCCAAACCGGGACTAGAGGGGAGACCCAGTACTTC.

This clonotype occurred a few times. The chain carries TRBV12-3 or TRBV12-4 and TRBJ2-2, with TRBD1 matching over 7 bases. V gave up 3 bases and J gave up 2 bases; unmatched junction bases: 15. The CDR3 runs 19 residues. In DNA, the CDR3 is TGTGCCAGCAGTTTTAATCTGGGCCGGACAGGTCGAAACACCGGGGAGCTGTTTTTT. Amino acids: CASSFNLGRTGRNTGELFF.

J is TRBJ2-7 and V is TRBV6-2 or TRBV6-3; D remains ambiguous. CDR1 MNHEY and CDR2 SVGEGT come from the germline V gene. CDR3 length: 14 amino acids. Trimming shortened V by 7 bases and J by 1 base, and 14 bases separated the two germline ends. DNA for the CDR3: TGTGCCAGCAAATCGGCCAGGTCTTCCTACGAGCAGTACTTC. This translates into CASKSARSSYEQYF.

The V and J genes are TRBV2 and TRBJ1-2; tentatively, D is TRBD1 (6 bases). The CDR3 extends over 13 amino acids. Trimming shortened V by 5 bases and J by 6 bases, and 13 bases separated the two germline ends. Germline V lookup: CDR1 SNHLY, CDR2 FYNNEI. CDR3 residues: CASSNTGWDGYTF. The CDR3 DNA follows: TGTGCCAGCAGTAATACAGGGTGGGATGGCTACACCTTC.

This clonotype was seen repeatedly, ten times or more. The chain links TRBV6-1 to TRBJ1-2; D is unresolved. Deletions cut 1 base from V and 4 bases from J, with 7 bases between. CDR3 length equals 13 residues. Germline V gives CDR1 MNHNS, CDR2 SASEGT. This chain's CDR3 is CASSEGKRYGYTF. DNA for the CDR3: TGTGCCAGCAGTGAAGGCAAACGCTATGGCTACACCTTC.

This clonotype was recorded at least ten times. The chain recombines TRBV20-1 with TRBJ2-7, with 11 bases identical to TRBD2. CDR1 is DFQATT, CDR2 SNEGSKA, per germline (reference sequence). CDR3 length: 16 amino acids. J gave up 4 bases and V 0 bases, and 8 bases lay outside the gene matches. The CDR3 here is CSAREPLAGGGYEQYF. In DNA, the CDR3 is TGCAGTGCTAGAGAACCTCTAGCGGGGGGCGGGTACGAGCAGTACTTC.

This clonotype was seen many times. A single base separates this from a much larger clone, so it may be a read error. The V call is TRBV24-1, the J call TRBJ2-1; D possibly uses TRBD1 or TRBD2 (5 bases each). The CDR3 totals 15 residues. V lost 4 bases to trimming and J lost 0 bases, with 9 bases between them. Germline V gene lookup returns CDR1 KGHDR and CDR2 SFDVKD. DNA for the CDR3: TGTGCCACCAGTGACAGGGACGGCTCCTACAATGAGCAGTTCTTC. This sequence encodes CATSDRDGSYNEQFF.

This clonotype was seen many times. This chain joins TRBV7-6 and TRBJ2-2; 8 nucleotides match TRBD1. The CDR3 extends over 16 amino acids. The V gene end was trimmed by 2 bases and the J gene end by 2 bases; junction bases not matched to a gene: 4. CDR1 and CDR2 from the germline V gene are SGHVS and FNYEAQ. The chain's CDR3 is CASSLNRGINTGELFF. The DNA of the CDR3 is TGTGCCAGCAGCTTAAACAGGGGGATTAACACCGGGGAGCTGTTTTTT.

With respect to this clonotype: Relative to the germline gene, one junction end is altered; a read error may explain this. The chain carries TRBV19 and TRBJ2-5, with 9 bases matching TRBD2. The CDR3 consists of 15 residues. Looked up from germline, CDR1 is LNHDA and CDR2 is SQIVND (reference sequence). The CDR3 region has the DNA TGTGCCAGTAGTCGCACTAGCGGGTGGCAAGAGGCCCAGTACTTC. Translation gives CASSRTSGWQEAQYF.

This clonotype was seen many times. CDR3 residues: CASSNGPFADEQFF. The CDR3, as DNA: TGTGCCAGCAGTAATGGACCTTTCGCCGATGAGCAGTTCTTC. V gene TRBV12-3 or TRBV12-4 combines with J gene TRBJ2-1; D call uncertain. The length of the CDR3 is 14 residues. V lost 5 bases to trimming and J lost 8 bases, with 16 bases between them.

The chain employs TRBV7-6 and TRBJ1-1; possibly TRBD1 for D (6 bases). With 5 bases removed from V and 8 bases from J, the gap between germline ends came to 12 bases. CDR1 and CDR2 from the germline V gene are SGHVS and FNYEAQ. The CDR3 extends over 12 amino acids. CDR3 nucleotides: TGTGCCAGCAGCCGGAGGGGGGGAGAAGCTTTCTTT. Protein product: CASSRRGGEAFF.

In this sample, this clonotype turned up many times. This chain uses TRBV6-5 with TRBJ2-5; the match to TRBD2 covers 10 bases. Per germline, CDR1 MNHEY and CDR2 SVGAGI. This CDR3 has 16 amino acids. The junction had 4 bases not matched to a gene; V was cut back by 2 bases and J by 1 base. CDR3 amino acids: CASSYRPSGGQETQYF. The CDR3 DNA is TGTGCCAGCAGTTACCGGCCTAGCGGGGGCCAAGAGACCCAGTACTTC.

This clonotype was recorded at least ten times. CDR3 in amino acids: CASSLTHLDLEQFF. The DNA of the CDR3 is TGTGCCAGCAGCTTAACTCACTTGGACCTGGAGCAGTTCTTC. The V call is TRBV7-2, the J call TRBJ2-1; no clear D gene. Per the germline V gene, CDR1 is SGHTA and CDR2 is FQGNSA. The CDR3 has 14 amino acids. With 2 bases removed from V and 10 bases from J, the gap between germline ends came to 15 bases.

In this sample, this clonotype turned up many times. The chain couples TRBV19 to TRBJ1-1; unclear D gene. The germline V gene has CDR1 LNHDA and CDR2 SQIVND (reference sequence). CDR3 length: 13 amino acids. Trimming stripped 5 bases from V and 0 bases from J, with 7 bases between. The CDR3 DNA reads TGTGCCAGTAGTTTCTCCATGAACACTGAAGCTTTCTTT. It yields the protein CASSFSMNTEAFF.

This clonotype showed up many times. The chain has TRBV7-9 and TRBJ2-5; tentative D call: TRBD1 (5 bases). Germline V lookup: CDR1 SEHNR, CDR2 FQNEAQ (reference sequence). The CDR3 length is 13 residues. V lost 3 bases and J lost 4, with 9 bases in between. CDR3 sequence: CASSLAGIETQYF. As DNA, the CDR3 is TGTGCCAGCAGCTTGGCAGGGATAGAGACCCAGTACTTC.

The J gene is TRBJ2-7, the V gene TRBV15; 10 nucleotides line up with TRBD2. V dropped 5 bases and J dropped 6; count of bases not matched to a gene: 10. The CDR3 covers 15 residues. The germline V gene has CDR1 LNHNV and CDR2 YYDKDF (reference sequence). The CDR3 region has the DNA TGTGCCACCAGCTCGCGGACTAGCGGCTCCCCCGAGCAGTACTTC. Amino acids: CATSSRTSGSPEQYF.